This T cell receptor (beta chain) was sequenced in a study of T cell responses to AZD1222 COVID-19 vaccine. General study results and limits: Dominant CD4 TCR responses targeted spike regions 160-218 and 743-854. Clonal diversity was possibly underestimated; the donors were predominantly white British and more often female.

About this clone: The antigen remains undetermined.

TCRdb's copy holds only in-frame clones and misses some; the assay was immunoSEQ multiplex PCR. The sample has 100,000 or so clones; just over 85% are singletons. Germline trimming cut 4 bases from V and 6 bases from J; bases unmatched to any gene: 4. Germline CDR1 SNHLY, CDR2 FYNNEI. The CDR3 extends over 14 amino acids. The chain has TRBV2 and TRBJ1-5; TRBD1 aligns across 9 bases. Sequences were derived from peripheral blood, sampled on day 0 of AZD1222 vaccination. This clonotype originated in an adult in good health. CDR3 amino acids: CASSGGQGTQPQHF. The CDR3 DNA follows: TGTGCCAGCAGTGGGGGACAGGGTACTCAGCCCCAGCATTTT. The full variable domain, in which reference TRBV2 and TRBJ1-5 provide the parts outside the CDR3, is EPEVTQTPSHQVTQMGQEVILRCVPISNHLYFYWYRQILGQKVEFLVSFYNNEISEKSEIFDDQFSVERPDGSNFTLKIRSTKLEDSAMYFCASSGGQGTQPQHFGDGTRLSIL.